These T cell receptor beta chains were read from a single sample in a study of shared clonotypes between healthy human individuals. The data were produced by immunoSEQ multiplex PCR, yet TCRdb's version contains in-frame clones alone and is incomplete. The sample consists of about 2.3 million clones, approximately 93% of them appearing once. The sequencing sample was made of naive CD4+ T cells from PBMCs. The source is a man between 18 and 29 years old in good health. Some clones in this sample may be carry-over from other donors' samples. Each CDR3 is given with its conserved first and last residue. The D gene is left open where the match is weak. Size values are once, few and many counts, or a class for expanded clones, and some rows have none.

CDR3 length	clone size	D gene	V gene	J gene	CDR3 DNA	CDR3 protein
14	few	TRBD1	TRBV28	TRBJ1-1	TGTGCCAGCAGAGGCCGACAGGGAGGCACTGAAGCTTTCTTT	CASRGRQGGTEAFF
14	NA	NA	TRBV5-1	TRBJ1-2	TGCGCCAGCACCTGGAACAGGGAATTCTATGGCTACACCTTC	CASTWNREFYGYTF
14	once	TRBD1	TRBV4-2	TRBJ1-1	TGTGCCAGCAGGAAGGACAGGGCGAACACTGAAGCTTTCTTT	CASRKDRANTEAFF
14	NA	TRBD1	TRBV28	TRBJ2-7	TGTGCCAGCACCCTAGGACAGGGGGTTTACGAGCAGTACTTC	CASTLGQGVYEQYF
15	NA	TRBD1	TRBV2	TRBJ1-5	TGTGCCAGCAGTGGGGGGACAGGGACAAATCAGCCCCAGCATTTT	CASSGGTGTNQPQHF
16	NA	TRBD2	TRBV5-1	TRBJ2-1	TGCGCCAGCAGCTCCTATATAGCGGGAGCTTACAATGAGCAGTTCTTC	CASSSYIAGAYNEQFF
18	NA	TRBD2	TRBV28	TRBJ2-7	TGTGCCAGCCTTCACCTAGGGGCTAGCGGGAGGACGAAGGCCGAGCAGTACTTC	CASLHLGASGRTKAEQYF
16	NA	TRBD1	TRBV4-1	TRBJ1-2	TGCGCCAGCAGCCACCCCGGGACAGGGGGGAACATGGGCTACACCTTC	CASSHPGTGGNMGYTF
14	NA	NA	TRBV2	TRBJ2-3	TGTGCCAGCAGTGGGGAAATGGGCACAGATACGCAGTATTTT	CASSGEMGTDTQYF
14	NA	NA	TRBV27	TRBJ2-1	TGTGCCAGCAGTTTTAGCGGCGGACCCAATGAGCAGTTCTTC	CASSFSGGPNEQFF
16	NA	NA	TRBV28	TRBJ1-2	TGTGCCAGCAGCGACGCCATCGGTCTGGGGGAGTGGGGCTACACCTTC	CASSDAIGLGEWGYTF
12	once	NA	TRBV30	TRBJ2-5	TGTGCCTGGAGTGTATCGGGGGAGACCCAGTACTTC	CAWSVSGETQYF
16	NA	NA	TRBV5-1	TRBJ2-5	TGCGCCAGCAGCCCGAGACACAACCAGTACCAAGAGACCCAGTACTTC	CASSPRHNQYQETQYF
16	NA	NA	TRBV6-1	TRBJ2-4	TGTGCCAGCAGTGATGCTCCCAACCGGGCCAAAAACATTCAGTACTTC	CASSDAPNRAKNIQYF
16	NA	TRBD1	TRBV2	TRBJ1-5	TGTGCCAGCAGTGACGAAAGTGACAGGGGCAATCAGCCCCAGCATTTT	CASSDESDRGNQPQHF
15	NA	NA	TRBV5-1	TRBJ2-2	TGCGCCAGCAGCTTGTTGGGATCAAACACCGGGGAGCTGTTTTTT	CASSLLGSNTGELFF
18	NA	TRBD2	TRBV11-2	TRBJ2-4	TGTGCCAGCAGCTTAGCATTCCTTCCGGGACTAGCGGATAACATTCAGTACTTC	CASSLAFLPGLADNIQYF
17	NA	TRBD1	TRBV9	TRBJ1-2	TGTGCCAGCAGCGCGTCCCGGGACAGGGGCGTGAACTATGGCTACACCTTC	CASSASRDRGVNYGYTF
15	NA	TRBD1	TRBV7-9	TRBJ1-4	TGTGCCAGCAGCACCTCCGGGACAGGGTTCGAAAAACTGTTTTTT	CASSTSGTGFEKLFF
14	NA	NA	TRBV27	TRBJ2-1	TGTGCCAGCAGCCGAGACGGGGGATACAATGAGCAGTTCTTC	CASSRDGGYNEQFF
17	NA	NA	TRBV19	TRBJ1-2	TGTGCCAGTACCGCGGGTCGGGACGGCGGTATCAGAGGGGGCTACACCTTC	CASTAGRDGGIRGGYTF
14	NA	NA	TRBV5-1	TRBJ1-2	TGCGCCAGCAGCTTGGTAGGCTTGGAGTATGGCTACACCTTC	CASSLVGLEYGYTF
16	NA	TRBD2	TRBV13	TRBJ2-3	TGTGCCAGCAGCACCCGACTAGCGGGAGGGGCAGATACGCAGTATTTT	CASSTRLAGGADTQYF
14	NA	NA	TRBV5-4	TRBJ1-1	TGTGCCAGCAGCTTGTCGCAGACGAACACTGAAGCTTTCTTT	CASSLSQTNTEAFF
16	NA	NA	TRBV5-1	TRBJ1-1	TGCGCCAGCAGCTTAAACGGACACCAATACGACACTGAAGCTTTCTTT	CASSLNGHQYDTEAFF
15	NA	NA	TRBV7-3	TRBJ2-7	TGTGCCAGCAGCCCCTCCCTAACAGGGTTTGGCGAGCAGTACTTC	CASSPSLTGFGEQYF
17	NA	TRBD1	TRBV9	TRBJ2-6	TGTGCCAGCAGCGGGGACAGATTCCTTAGTGGGGCCAACGTCCTGACTTTC	CASSGDRFLSGANVLTF
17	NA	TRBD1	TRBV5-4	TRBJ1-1	TGTGCCAGCAGCCCCGGGACAGGGGGTTGGAGAATCCCTGAAGCTTTCTTT	CASSPGTGGWRIPEAFF
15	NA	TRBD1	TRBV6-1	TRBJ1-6	TGTGCCAGCAGTGAGCGGACAGGACCAGGCTCACCCCTCCACTTT	CASSERTGPGSPLHF
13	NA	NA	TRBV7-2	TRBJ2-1	TGTGCCAGCCGGCTTAGTAGCTGGAATGAGCAGTTCTTC	CASRLSSWNEQFF
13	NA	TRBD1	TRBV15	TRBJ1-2	TGTGCCACCAGCGCGGAGGGGGCGGGTGGCTACACCTTC	CATSAEGAGGYTF
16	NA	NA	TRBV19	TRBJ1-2	TGTGCCAGTACCCTCTCCCGGGACGAGGGAGGTTATGGCTACACCTTC	CASTLSRDEGGYGYTF
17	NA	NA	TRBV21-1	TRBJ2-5	TGTGCCAGCAGCAAAGAGGGGAATGGTGACGGCCAAGAGACCCAGTACTTC	CASSKEGNGDGQETQYF
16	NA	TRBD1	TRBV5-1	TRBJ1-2	TGCGCCAGCAGCTTGGCCCCCAGGGGGCCTAACTATGGCTACACCTTC	CASSLAPRGPNYGYTF
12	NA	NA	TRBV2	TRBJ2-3	TGTGCCAGCAGTGATCGGGGGGATACGCAGTATTTT	CASSDRGDTQYF